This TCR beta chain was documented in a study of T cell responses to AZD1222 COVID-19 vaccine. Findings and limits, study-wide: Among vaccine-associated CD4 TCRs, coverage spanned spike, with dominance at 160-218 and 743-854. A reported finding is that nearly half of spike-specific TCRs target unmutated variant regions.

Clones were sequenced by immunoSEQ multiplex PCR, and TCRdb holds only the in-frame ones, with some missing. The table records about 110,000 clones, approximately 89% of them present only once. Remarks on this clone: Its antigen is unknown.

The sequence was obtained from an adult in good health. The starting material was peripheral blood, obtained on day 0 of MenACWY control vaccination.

CDR3 residues: CASSFTQNTEAFF. The DNA for the CDR3 is TGTGCCAGCAGCTTTACTCAGAACACTGAAGCTTTCTTT. The chain employs TRBV11-2 and TRBJ1-1, with D unresolved. V lost 3 bases and J 1 base, leaving 6 bases between the germline ends. CDR1 and CDR2 (germline): SGHAT, FQNNGV. CDR3 size: 13 residues.